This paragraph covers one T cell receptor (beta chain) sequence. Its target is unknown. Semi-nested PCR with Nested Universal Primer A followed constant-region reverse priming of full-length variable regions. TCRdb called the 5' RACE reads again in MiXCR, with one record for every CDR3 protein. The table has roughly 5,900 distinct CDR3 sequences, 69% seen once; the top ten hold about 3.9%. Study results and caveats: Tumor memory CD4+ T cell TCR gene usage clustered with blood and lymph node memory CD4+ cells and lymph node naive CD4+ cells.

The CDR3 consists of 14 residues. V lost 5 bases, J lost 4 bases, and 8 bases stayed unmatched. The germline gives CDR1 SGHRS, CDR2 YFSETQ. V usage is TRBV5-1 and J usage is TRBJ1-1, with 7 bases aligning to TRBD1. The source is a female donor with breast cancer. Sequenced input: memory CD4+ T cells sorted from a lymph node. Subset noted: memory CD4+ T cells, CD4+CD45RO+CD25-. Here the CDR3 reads CASRPTGTPTEAFF. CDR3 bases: TGCGCCAGCAGACCGACAGGGACTCCCACTGAAGCTTTCTTT.